This T cell receptor beta chain comes out of a study of response to subunit inactivated influenza vaccine. The CDR3 is made up of 18 amino acids. Unmatched junction bases numbered 10, after V lost 7 bases and J lost 0 bases. MiXCR, run by TCRdb on the RT-PCR reads, gives a single entry per CDR3 protein. Of 650,000 or so distinct CDR3 sequences in the sample, approximately 15% were seen once. The sample holds many counts of this clonotype. The antigen remains unidentified. Study-wide results and caveats: A suggestion made by the authors is that each seasonal influenza vaccination recruits few new T cells.

Sequences were derived from PBMCs from blood, sampled around 15 days before vaccination. This clonotype originated in a man aged 45-65 years who received an inactivated influenza vaccine. The chain recombines TRBV12-3 or TRBV12-4 with TRBJ2-5, with 14 bases fitting TRBD2. The DNA for the CDR3 is TGTGCCAGCACCACAGGACTAGCGGGAGGAAAATACCAAGAGACCCAGTACTTC. Protein sequence: CASTTGLAGGKYQETQYF.